This T cell receptor (beta chain) was documented in a study of blood T cells in healthy people across ages. General observations from the study: It was not possible, with unsorted PBMCs, to conclusively compare naive and antigen-experienced cells. Roughly linear age-related decline in beta diversity appeared, significant by age around 36.

CDR1 is DFQATT, CDR2 SNEGSKA, per germline (reference sequence). V shed 3 bases and J 9 bases; nucleotides not matched to a gene: 12. The length of the CDR3 is 15 residues. The use of a sample-barcoded 5' primer and a J-beta primer mix characterized a second PCR of roughly 6 to 12 cycles. MiXCR, run by TCRdb on the 5' RACE reads, gives a single entry per CDR3 protein. The repertoire holds 1 million or so distinct CDR3 sequences, with 35% to 55% as singletons. In this sample, this clonotype turned up a few times. No antigen is known for it. Isolation recovered at least 6 million PBMCs from every sample. The extraction recovered at least 5 micrograms of total RNA per sample.

The V call is TRBV20-1, the J call TRBJ2-1; TRBD2 matches at 9 bases. The sample consisted of blood. The source of this sequence is a woman aged 55-75 years in good health. Here the CDR3 DNA reads TGCAGTGCTAGCTCCCTCAGCGGGAGGATTATTGAGCAGTTCTTC. This gives the protein CSASSLSGRIIEQFF.